The 19 T cell receptor beta chains presented below share a single source sample, sequenced in a study of T cells after yellow fever vaccination. TCRdb re-derived calls from the 5' RACE reads in MiXCR, one entry per CDR3 protein. This table has approximately 34,000 distinct CDR3 sequences, roughly a tenth appearing once. The starting material was PBMCs, either bulk or a sorted T-cell subset (CD4+, CD8+, memory, or dextramer-sorted; not recorded which), obtained less than 16 days after the first yellow fever vaccination. Receptors were obtained from a man in his late teens or twenties who received the YFV17D yellow fever vaccine.

This clonotype was detected ten times or more. The chain carries TRBV4-3 and TRBJ2-3; tentatively, D is TRBD1 or TRBD2 (5 bases each). V lost 0 bases and J lost 1, with 14 bases in between. The CDR3 contains 17 residues. CDR1 and CDR2 from the germline V gene are LGHNA and YSLEER. The CDR3 sequence is CASSQDWDGGGTDTQYF. The CDR3 coding sequence is TGCGCCAGCAGCCAAGATTGGGACGGCGGAGGCACAGATACGCAGTATTTT.

This clonotype was recorded many times. The J gene is TRBJ1-5, the V gene TRBV5-1; the D is unclear. The V gene lost 0 bases and the J gene lost 2 bases, with 3 bases spanning the gap. CDR3 length: 13 amino acids. Germline V gene data show CDR1 as SGHRS and CDR2 as YFSETQ. CDR3 nucleotide sequence: TGCGCCAGCAGCTTGGCCGGCAATCAGCCCCAGCATTTT. It specifies CASSLAGNQPQHF.

This clonotype was seen at least ten times. The rearrangement joins TRBV11-2 to TRBJ2-7; D may be TRBD1 or TRBD2 (5 bases each). Germline CDR1 is SGHAT and CDR2 is FQNNGV. Trimming removed 4 bases at V and 0 bases at J, with 13 bases between. The CDR3 is 15 residues long. The CDR3 region has the DNA TGTGCCAGCAGCTCGATTTCCGGGACCTCCTACGAGCAGTACTTC. As protein: CASSSISGTSYEQYF.

This clonotype was seen repeatedly, ten times or more. The chain is built from TRBV7-2 and TRBJ2-3, with D uncertain. The germline V gene has CDR1 SGHTA and CDR2 FQGNSA. The CDR3 has 14 amino acids. V lost 1 base, J lost 4 bases, and 9 bases lay in between. This CDR3 reads CASSLESVADTQYF. The CDR3 nucleotides read TGTGCCAGCAGCTTAGAGTCTGTGGCAGATACGCAGTATTTT. Complete variable domain (other parts from reference TRBV7-2 and TRBJ2-3): GAGVSQSPSNKVTEKGKDVELRCDPISGHTALYWYRQSLGQGLEFLIYFQGNSAPDKSGLPSDRFSAERTGGSVSTLTIQRTQQEDSAVYLCASSLESVADTQYFGPGTRLTVL.

This clonotype was counted ten times or more. This chain joins TRBV4-3 and TRBJ2-6; no clear D gene. Germline CDR1 is LGHNA and CDR2 is YSLEER. CDR3 length: 14 amino acids. V was cut by 0 bases and J by 2 bases, with 2 bases left in between. CDR3 DNA: TGCGCCAGCAGCCAAGAAGCTGGGGCCAACGTCCTGACTTTC. Translated, it gives CASSQEAGANVLTF.

This clonotype was detected many times. The chain combines TRBV27 with TRBJ1-6; D is undetermined. V was cut by 7 bases and J by 10 bases, with 11 bases left in between. The germline V gene encodes CDR1 MNHEY and CDR2 SMNVEV (reference sequence). This CDR3 has 12 residues. The CDR3 DNA sequence: TGTGCCAGCAAGGGTGTAGGATCACCCCTCCACTTT. Its protein is CASKGVGSPLHF.

Many counts were recorded for this clonotype. The V gene is TRBV7-6, the J gene TRBJ1-3, with a possible D match to TRBD1 (6 bases). The germline gives CDR1 SGHVS, CDR2 FNYEAQ. Deletions cut 1 base from V and 4 bases from J, with 14 bases between. The CDR3 loop spans 16 amino acids. CDR3 loop: CASSLGSGAGGNTIYF. CDR3 sequence (DNA): TGTGCCAGCAGCTTAGGTTCGGGGGCCGGAGGAAACACCATATATTTT. Looking up the rest from reference TRBV7-6 and TRBJ1-3 gives the full variable domain: GAGVSQSPRYKVTKRGQDVALRCDPISGHVSLYWYRQALGQGPEFLTYFNYEAQQDKSGLPNDRFSAERPEGSISTLTIQRTEQRDSAMYRCASSLGSGAGGNTIYFGEGSWLTVV.

This clonotype was recorded a few times. The chain couples TRBV20-1 to TRBJ2-5; 7 bases are a match to TRBD2. V was clipped by 0 bases and J by 1 base; unmatched bases: 5. CDR3 length equals 15 residues. Germline CDR1 and CDR2: DFQATT and SNEGSKA (reference sequence). CDR3 amino acids: CSARDNLAVQETQYF. CDR3 DNA: TGCAGTGCTAGAGATAACCTAGCGGTCCAAGAGACCCAGTACTTC.

This clonotype was counted ten times or more. The CDR3 here is CASSGELHYNEQFF. In DNA form, the CDR3 reads TGTGCCAGCAGCGGAGAGCTGCACTACAATGAGCAGTTCTTC. The chain couples TRBV7-8 to TRBJ2-1; D is unresolved. Germline lookup yields CDR1 SGHVS and CDR2 FQNEAQ. The CDR3 spans 14 residues. Trimming pared 5 bases from V and 3 bases from J, leaving 11 bases between.

This clonotype has a count of ten or more. The chain recombines TRBV7-6 with TRBJ2-7; D perhaps matches TRBD1 (6 bases). V lost 5 bases, J lost 5 bases, and 16 bases lay in between. The CDR3 sequence is 14 residues long. In germline, CDR1 is SGHVS, CDR2 FNYEAQ. CDR3 coding DNA: TGTGCCAGCAGCACCACGACAGGCCCCCACGAGCAGTACTTC. Residues: CASSTTTGPHEQYF.

This clonotype has a count of ten or more. The chain couples TRBV29-1 to TRBJ1-1; a possible D gene is TRBD1 (6 bases). This CDR3 has 15 amino acids. V gave up 5 bases and J gave up 5 bases, with 21 bases separating them. Germline assignment: CDR1 SQVTM and CDR2 ANQGSEA. Here the CDR3 DNA reads TGCAGCGTTAATTACTCGGGACGGAGGGGGACTGAAGCTTTCTTT. This encodes CSVNYSGRRGTEAFF.

This clonotype was recorded at least ten times. The CDR3 region has the DNA TGTGCCTGGAGTGTACCCGAGGGGGAGGTGAATGAGCAGTTCTTC. This gives the protein CAWSVPEGEVNEQFF. The V and J genes are TRBV30 and TRBJ2-1; perhaps D is TRBD1 or TRBD2 (6 bases each). The CDR3 length is 15 residues. The germline gives CDR1 GTSNPN, CDR2 SVGIG (reference sequence). Trimming left V 0 bases short and J 7 bases short, with 16 bases between.

This clonotype was observed at least ten times. This chain joins TRBV12-3 or TRBV12-4 and TRBJ2-7; D is possibly TRBD1 or TRBD2 (5 bases each). Deletions cut 5 bases from V and 11 bases from J, with 13 bases between. CDR3 length equals 11 residues. CDR3: CASSDRGREYF. The CDR3 DNA follows: TGTGCCAGCAGTGACCGGGGCAGGGAGTACTTC.

This clonotype was counted many times. The V call is TRBV3-1, the J call TRBJ1-6, with D maybe TRBD1 (6 bases). The V end lost 4 bases, the J end lost 3 bases, and 10 bases lay between the germline ends. The germline V gene encodes CDR1 LGHDT and CDR2 YNNKEL (reference sequence). This CDR3 has 15 residues. The CDR3 region is CASSPTGFYNSPLHF. CDR3 bases: TGTGCCAGCAGCCCCACAGGGTTCTATAATTCACCCCTCCACTTT.

This clonotype was picked up many times. The chain carries TRBV5-6 and TRBJ1-5; D is unresolved. Germline CDR1 is SGHDT and CDR2 is YYEEEE. The V end was cut by 2 bases, the J end by 2 bases, with 8 bases between. The CDR3 has 14 amino acids. In DNA, the CDR3 is TGTGCCAGCAGCTTCGGGGTCCGCAATCAGCCCCAGCATTTT. It encodes CASSFGVRNQPQHF. Based on the CDR3 plus reference TRBV5-6 and TRBJ1-5, the full variable domain is DAGVTQSPTHLIKTRGQQVTLRCSPKSGHDTVSWYQQALGQGPQFIFQYYEEEERQRGNFPDRFSGHQFPNYSSELNVNALLLGDSALYLCASSFGVRNQPQHFGDGTRLSIL.

About this clonotype: A much larger clone differs by one base, so this may be a read error. The V and J genes are TRBV12-3 or TRBV12-4 and TRBJ1-4, with a possible D match to TRBD1 (6 bases). The CDR3 length is 13 residues. Trimming stripped 8 bases from V and 7 bases from J, with 14 bases between. CDR3 amino acids: CASSNEGGEKLFF. CDR3 DNA: TGTGCCAGCTCCAATGAGGGGGGTGAAAAACTGTTTTTT.

Ten or more counts support this clonotype. The chain has TRBV29-1 and TRBJ1-1; 9 nucleotides line up with TRBD1. CDR1 SQVTM and CDR2 ANQGSEA come from the germline V gene. The CDR3 sequence is 13 residues long. Unmatched junction bases numbered 4, after V lost 4 bases and J lost 4 bases. The CDR3 reads CSVVGQGITEAFF. The CDR3 region has the DNA TGCAGCGTTGTGGGACAGGGTATCACTGAAGCTTTCTTT.

This clonotype came up many times. The CDR3 DNA reads TGTGCCATCAGTGATGGGTTAACCCAGTACTTC. Its translation is CAISDGLTQYF. This sequence joins TRBV10-3 and TRBJ2-5, with D uncertain. CDR1 is ENHRY and CDR2 is SYGVKD in the germline V gene. The CDR3 contains 11 residues. The V end was cut by 3 bases, the J end by 8 bases, with 7 bases between.

Of note for this clonotype: This may be a read error: a much more frequent sequence differs by one nucleotide. The chain combines TRBV19 with TRBJ2-1; D tentatively reads TRBD1 or TRBD2 (5 bases each). The CDR3 is made up of 15 amino acids. V lost 6 bases to trimming and J lost 0 bases, with 12 bases between them. Germline assignment: CDR1 LNHDA and CDR2 SQIVND (reference sequence). Here the CDR3 reads CASRAWGSSYNEQFF. Here the CDR3 DNA reads TGTGCCAGTAGGGCCTGGGGGAGCTCCTACAATGAGCAGTTCTTC.